Each of the 20 T cell receptor beta chains below was sequenced from the same sample in a study of blood T cell repertoires in COVID-19. Generated by immunoSEQ multiplex PCR, the TCRdb table keeps only in-frame clones and is missing some. This sample carries roughly 390,000 clones, more than 70% of them seen once, and the ten largest clones take 8.5% to 12%. The source material was peripheral blood. The source is a woman in her thirties with COVID-19, enrolled during active disease.

The V gene is TRBV7-6, the J gene TRBJ1-1; 8 bases agree with TRBD1. V shed 6 bases and J 1 base; nucleotides not matched to a gene: 4. The CDR3 runs 14 residues. From germline, CDR1 is SGHVS and CDR2 FNYEAQ. For the CDR3, the DNA is TGTGCCAGCAGATCGGGGACAGGGAACACTGAAGCTTTCTTT. Amino acid sequence: CASRSGTGNTEAFF.

This clone was counted a single time. The rearrangement links TRBV28 to TRBJ2-7; possible D gene TRBD2, 6 bases. The CDR3 length is 17 residues. Germline-derived CDR1 and CDR2 are MDHEN and SYDVKM. V lost 5 bases to trimming and J lost 0 bases, with 20 bases between them. CDR3 residues: CASSHGGSGTNSYEQYF. The CDR3 nucleotides read TGTGCCAGCAGTCACGGGGGATCCGGGACCAACTCCTACGAGCAGTACTTC.

The V gene is TRBV10-3, the J gene TRBJ1-4; TRBD1 aligns across 8 bases. Trimming cost V 2 bases and J 7 bases; bases outside gene matches: 3. The CDR3 runs 14 residues. Per the germline V gene, CDR1 is ENHRY and CDR2 is SYGVKD. The CDR3 DNA reads TGTGCCATCAGTGAGGGACAGGGTTCTGAAAAACTGTTTTTT. Protein product: CAISEGQGSEKLFF.

As to this clone: Other DNA variants within this sample encode the same CDR3. J is TRBJ2-7 and V is TRBV6-5; 8 bases line up with TRBD2. The CDR3 totals 14 residues. The V gene's germline CDR1 is MNHEY and CDR2 SVGAGI. V was pared by 0 bases and J by 3 bases, with 1 base of the junction left unmatched. The chain's CDR3 is CASSYSAGGYEQYF. CDR3 nucleotides: TGTGCCAGCAGTTACTCGGCGGGAGGCTACGAGCAGTACTTC.

The chain links TRBV27 to TRBJ1-6; tentatively, D is TRBD1 (6 bases). V lost 4 bases to trimming and J lost 6 bases, with 13 bases between them. Per the germline V gene, CDR1 is MNHEY and CDR2 is SMNVEV (reference sequence). The CDR3 runs 15 residues. The CDR3 reads CASSSPGQLNSPLHF. DNA for the CDR3: TGTGCCAGCAGTTCCCCCGGACAGCTTAATTCACCCCTCCACTTT.

CDR3 in DNA: TGTGCCAGCAGCCCGGCGGGGAGGGTGAACACCGGGGAGCTGTTTTTT. Translated, it gives CASSPAGRVNTGELFF. The chain is built from TRBV14 and TRBJ2-2; TRBD2 aligns across 7 bases. Looked up from germline, CDR1 is SGHDN and CDR2 is FVKESK. Trimming removed 4 bases from V and 1 base from J; junction bases left unmatched: 6. The CDR3 has 16 residues.

The rearrangement links TRBV29-1 to TRBJ2-1, with 7 positions matching TRBD2. This CDR3 region has 14 residues. CDR1 is SQVTM and CDR2 is ANQGSEA in the germline V gene. V gave up 5 bases and J gave up 4 bases; unmatched junction bases: 8. The CDR3 loop reads CSVPGLAVYNEQFF. In DNA, the CDR3 is TGCAGCGTTCCCGGCCTAGCGGTGTACAATGAGCAGTTCTTC.

This clone occurred once. Other nucleotide sequences from this sample produce the same CDR3. J is TRBJ2-7 and V is TRBV5-8, with D uncertain. Germline-derived CDR1 and CDR2 are SGHTS and YDEGEE. The CDR3 has 11 amino acids. V was clipped by 4 bases and J by 5 bases, with 7 bases between them. CDR3 residues: CASSPRDEQYF. The CDR3 coding sequence is TGTGCCAGCAGCCCTAGAGACGAGCAGTACTTC.

This clone was observed a handful of times. This sequence joins TRBV7-9 and TRBJ1-4, with D tentatively TRBD1 (5 bases). Trimming stripped 6 bases from V and 8 bases from J, with 10 bases between. Per the germline V gene, CDR1 is SEHNR and CDR2 is FQNEAQ (reference sequence). The CDR3 has 12 residues. CDR3 sequence reads: CASSPAGEKLFF. The CDR3, as DNA: TGTGCCAGCAGTCCCGCAGGGGAAAAACTGTTTTTT.

J is TRBJ2-3 and V is TRBV3-1 (or the pseudogene TRBV3-2); D remains unclear. This CDR3 contains 14 residues. V was shortened by 1 base and J by 3 bases, with 8 bases between the two germline ends. Per germline, CDR1 LGHDT and CDR2 YNNKEL (reference sequence). The CDR3 DNA reads TGTGCCAGCAGCCAAGGCCTCCGGACAGATACGCAGTATTTT. This sequence encodes CASSQGLRTDTQYF.

The V and J genes are TRBV7-9 and TRBJ1-3; TRBD1 matches 8 bases. Germline V gives CDR1 SEHNR, CDR2 FQNEAQ (reference sequence). The CDR3 consists of 15 residues. The junction had 2 bases not matched to a gene; V was cut back by 2 bases and J by 2 bases. The DNA for the CDR3 is TGTGCCAGCAGCTTACAGGGGGCTACTGGAAACACCATATATTTT. It yields the protein CASSLQGATGNTIYF. Based on the CDR3 plus reference TRBV7-9 and TRBJ1-3, the full variable domain is DTGVSQNPRHKITKRGQNVTFRCDPISEHNRLYWYRQTLGQGPEFLTYFQNEAQLEKSRLLSDRFSAERPKGSFSTLEIQRTEQGDSAMYLCASSLQGATGNTIYFGEGSWLTVV.

V gene TRBV7-3 combines with J gene TRBJ2-5, with a weak D call TRBD2 (6 bases). The V and J ends lost 4 bases and 2 bases respectively, with 14 bases between them. The germline V gene has CDR1 SGHTA and CDR2 FQGTGA. The CDR3 extends over 15 amino acids. The DNA of the CDR3 is TGTGCCAGCAGCTCACAACCGGGACTTCAAGAGACCCAGTACTTC. Translating gives CASSSQPGLQETQYF.

The chain combines TRBV27 with TRBJ1-6; 7 nucleotides agree with TRBD1. The V gene's germline CDR1 is MNHEY and CDR2 SMNVEV (reference sequence). V gave up 7 bases and J gave up 5 bases; unmatched junction bases: 8. The CDR3 contains 15 residues. The CDR3 DNA follows: TGTGCCAGCACCTTACAGGGGCCAAATAATTCACCCCTCCACTTT. It translates to CASTLQGPNNSPLHF.

This clone appeared a single time. The V gene is TRBV9, the J gene TRBJ2-5; 12 bases line up with TRBD2. J gave up 1 base and V 3 bases, and 1 base lay outside the gene matches. This CDR3 spans 15 amino acids. The germline V gene encodes CDR1 SGDLS and CDR2 YYNGEE. The CDR3 DNA is TGTGCCAGCAGCGCTAGCGGGAGGGCCCAAGAGACCCAGTACTTC. This encodes CASSASGRAQETQYF.

The genes are TRBV5-1 and TRBJ1-1; tentative D call: TRBD1 (5 bases). CDR1 is SGHRS and CDR2 is YFSETQ in the germline V gene. The CDR3 runs 12 residues. V dropped 3 bases and J dropped 13 bases, with 16 bases sitting between them. The CDR3 protein is CASSWPGGEVFF. CDR3 DNA: TGCGCCAGCAGCTGGCCGGGAGGGGAGGTTTTCTTT.

The V gene is TRBV30, the J gene TRBJ2-2; TRBD2 matches 10 bases. Germline assignment: CDR1 GTSNPN and CDR2 SVGIG (reference sequence). Trimming cost V 3 bases and J 4 bases; bases outside gene matches: 8. The CDR3 is 16 residues long. The CDR3 DNA follows: TGTGCCTGGAGACTAGCGGGGACGCGAATCACCGGGGAGCTGTTTTTT. This encodes CAWRLAGTRITGELFF.

The chain couples TRBV7-8 to TRBJ1-2; TRBD1 is a possible D gene (5 bases). The germline V and J ends were trimmed by 1 base and 4 bases, with 7 bases remaining between them. CDR3 length equals 13 residues. Germline CDR1 reads SGHVS; CDR2 reads FQNEAQ. The CDR3: CASSLDRFYGYTF. DNA of the CDR3: TGTGCCAGCAGCTTAGACAGGTTCTATGGCTACACCTTC.

The V and J genes are TRBV29-1 and TRBJ2-2; 13 bases line up with TRBD2. From germline, CDR1 is SQVTM and CDR2 ANQGSEA. The CDR3 spans 15 residues. V was pared by 6 bases and J by 5 bases, with 6 bases of the junction left unmatched. The CDR3 sequence is CSVPRTSGRTGELFF. For the CDR3, the DNA is TGCAGCGTCCCTCGGACTAGCGGGAGAACCGGGGAGCTGTTTTTT.

The CDR3 DNA reads as TGTGCCAGCAGTGACCGGGACAGGGGCTCCTACAATGAGCAGTTCTTC. Its protein is CASSDRDRGSYNEQFF. The rearrangement joins TRBV25-1 to TRBJ2-1; TRBD1 matches 10 bases. From germline, CDR1 is MGHDK and CDR2 SYGVNS. The CDR3 is 16 residues long. V was pared by 3 bases and J by 0 bases, with 2 bases of the junction left unmatched.

V usage is TRBV7-6 and J usage is TRBJ2-1; D unclear. The V gene lost 3 bases and the J gene lost 0 bases, with 12 bases spanning the gap. Germline assignment: CDR1 SGHVS and CDR2 FNYEAQ. This CDR3 has 16 amino acids. The CDR3 DNA follows: TGTGCCAGCAGCTTCAGGCGACATAGCTCCTACAATGAGCAGTTCTTC. Translating it yields CASSFRRHSSYNEQFF.